This record concerns one T cell receptor beta chain sequence. These data originate in a study of T cell changes during pregnancy in multiple sclerosis. Repertoires were generated with immunoSEQ multiplex PCR, while TCRdb's copy carries only in-frame clones and drops some. The profile shows approximately 41,000 clones, nearly 90% of them singletons. J gave up 7 bases and V 2 bases, and 7 bases lay outside the gene matches. The CDR3 totals 17 residues. From germline, CDR1 is SGHNT and CDR2 YYREEE (reference sequence). The sample was CD4+ T cells from peripheral blood mononuclear cells, taken in the first trimester of pregnancy. V is TRBV5-4 and J is TRBJ2-2; 14 bases match TRBD2. The clonotype originates from a female donor with multiple sclerosis, enrolled in a pregnancy study. The CDR3 DNA follows: TGTGCCAGCAGCTTCCGACTAGCGGGAGGGCCGGGCGGGGAGCTGTTTTTT. Protein: CASSFRLAGGPGGELFF.